This T cell receptor (beta chain) was obtained from a study of blood T cells in healthy people across ages. In terms of origin and age, donors were healthy Caucasian individuals from Russia aged about 6 to 90. This clonotype was seen at least ten times. Its antigen is still unknown. Combining a sample-barcoded 5' primer with a J-beta primer mix, a second PCR ran for 7 to 11 cycles. TCRdb reprocessed the 5' RACE reads with MiXCR, giving one entry per CDR3 protein. The profile shows around 650,000 distinct CDR3 sequences, approximately 31% of them singletons. The study's findings and limits: Long-lived donors had more naive CD4+ cells and higher diversity than aged donors. Per million T cells, TCR beta diversity dropped about linearly as age rose. In these data, TCR beta diversity tracked strongly with naive T cell percentage.

The specimen sequenced was blood. The clonotype comes from a woman aged 80 or older in good health.

The CDR3, as DNA: TGTGCCACCAGCAGAGACCTCAGGAGTTCCACAGATACGCAGTATTTT. As protein: CATSRDLRSSTDTQYF. The chain uses TRBV15 and TRBJ2-3, with no clear D. V lost 0 bases to trimming and J lost 2 bases, with 12 bases between them. The CDR3 length is 16 residues. Germline V gene lookup returns CDR1 LNHNV and CDR2 YYDKDF (reference sequence).